This entry lists 15 T cell receptor beta chains sequenced from one sample in a study of CD8+CD57+ T cells in acquired aplastic anemia. TCR beta VDJ combinations and CDR3 sequences were profiled from genomic DNA. One entry per CDR3 protein results from TCRdb running MiXCR on the reads. Of approximately 250,000 distinct CDR3 sequences listed, around 82% were seen once; the top ten hold about two fifths. The sequenced patients had an expansion of CD8+CD57+ cells seen by flow cytometry. Sequencing input: sorted CD4+, CD8+, or CD8+CD57+ T cells (not recorded which) from PBMCs. The origin of the receptors is a human donor with aplastic anemia.

This clonotype was observed a single time. The J gene is TRBJ2-1, the V gene TRBV9; no definite D call. The V end was cut by 4 bases, the J end by 8 bases, with 22 bases between. CDR1 and CDR2 (germline): SGDLS, YYNGEE. This CDR3 has 16 amino acids. CDR3 sequence (DNA): TGTGCCAGCAGCATTCAAGGCAGCTCCTACAACGATGAGCAGTTCTTC. Translation: CASSIQGSSYNDEQFF.

V and J are TRBV7-3 and TRBJ1-6; a possible D gene is TRBD1 (5 bases). V lost 3 bases and J lost 17, with 23 bases in between. This CDR3 contains 15 residues. Per the germline V gene, CDR1 is SGHTA and CDR2 is FQGTGA. CDR3 region: CASSLGGGERSPFHF. The CDR3 bases are TGTGCCAGCAGCTTGGGCGGGGGAGAGAGATCGCCCTTCCACTTT.

The gene calls are TRBV24-1 and TRBJ2-1, with 9 bases fitting TRBD2. CDR3 length: 15 residues. CDR1 is KGHDR and CDR2 is SFDVKD in the germline V gene. V lost 11 bases and J lost 1; bases outside the gene matches: 8. The CDR3 loop reads CASRAAGGSYNEQFF. In nucleotides, the CDR3 is TGTGCCAGTAGGGCAGCGGGGGGATCCTACAATGAGCAGTTCTTC.

This clonotype has a handful of counts. The CDR3 DNA is TGTGCCAGCAGCTTTCATCGAAGCGGGACAGCCGTTTCGTACGAGCAGTACGTC. Amino acid sequence: CASSFHRSGTAVSYEQYV. The chain couples TRBV7-9 to TRBJ2-7; D possibly matches TRBD1 or TRBD2 (7 bases each). Germline CDR1 and CDR2: SEHNR and FQNEAQ (reference sequence). The CDR3 totals 18 residues. The V gene lost 3 bases and the J gene lost 4 bases, with 25 bases spanning the gap.

In regard to this clonotype: As the CDR3 is not closed by the conserved phenylalanine or tryptophan, this likely results from a read error. The chain links TRBV7-3 to TRBJ2-3; D is perhaps TRBD1 (5 bases). Trimming stripped 5 bases from V and 4 bases from J, with 13 bases between. The CDR3 loop spans 14 amino acids. Germline CDR1 and CDR2: SGHTA and FQGTGA. CDR3 sequence reads: CASSASGFSDTQYL. In DNA, the CDR3 is TGTGCCAGCAGCGCGTCAGGGTTTTCAGATACGCAGTATCTT.

This chain uses TRBV7-9 with TRBJ1-1; D might be TRBD1 (6 bases). The CDR3 runs to 15 residues. Trimming removed 5 bases from V and 13 bases from J, with 26 bases in between. In germline, CDR1 is SEHNR, CDR2 FQNEAQ (reference sequence). CDR3 sequence: CASSQGRLGWGAIFF. DNA for the CDR3: TGTGCCAGCAGCCAAGGCCGCCTAGGTTGGGGGGCAATTTTCTTT.

The chain is built from TRBV7-2 and TRBJ1-1; 10 positions agree with TRBD1. This CDR3 spans 16 amino acids. Germline values: CDR1 SGHTA, CDR2 FQGNSA. The trim removed 3 bases at V and 11 bases at J, leaving 15 bases unmatched. CDR3: CASSLTGGADYGYAFF. The CDR3 DNA is TGTGCCAGCAGCTTGACAGGGGGCGCCGACTATGGCTACGCTTTCTTT.

V is TRBV7-8 and J is TRBJ2-7; the match to TRBD2 covers 15 bases. The CDR3 runs 18 residues. CDR1 and CDR2 from the germline V gene are SGHVS and FQNEAQ. With 7 bases clipped from V and 4 bases from J, the junction kept 14 bases outside the gene matches. CDR3 loop: CASTTLSGLAGGSYEQYV. Written as DNA, the CDR3 is TGTGCCAGCACCACTCTTAGCGGACTAGCGGGAGGGTCGTACGAGCAGTACGTC.

The rearrangement uses TRBV7-2 and TRBJ2-6; D is unresolved. This CDR3 spans 16 amino acids. The V and J ends lost 2 bases and 14 bases respectively, with 22 bases between them. Looked up from germline, CDR1 is SGHTA and CDR2 is FQGNSA. CDR3 protein: CASSLTGGPGTQFLTF. The CDR3 nucleotides are TGTGCCAGCAGCTTAACGGGTGGCCCCGGTACGCAGTTCCTGACTTTC.

The rearrangement joins TRBV11-2 to TRBJ1-1, with D perhaps matching TRBD1 (5 bases). V gave up 0 bases and J gave up 1 base, with 6 bases separating them. CDR1 SGHAT and CDR2 FQNNGV come from the germline V gene. The CDR3 totals 14 residues. The CDR3 reads CASSLETENTEAFF. The DNA of the CDR3 is TGTGCCAGCAGCTTAGAGACAGAGAACACTGAAGCTTTCTTT.

On this clonotype: The junction and the germline gene differ at one end; a read error may be behind it. The chain employs TRBV7-6 and TRBJ2-3, with D unclear. The germline V gene has CDR1 SGHVS and CDR2 FNYEAQ. This CDR3 region has 13 residues. CDR3 protein: CASSLLDPDTPYF. CDR3 in DNA: TGTGCCAGCAGCTTATTAGACCCGGATACGCCGTATTTT. The full variable domain, rest sourced from reference TRBV7-6 and TRBJ2-3, is GAGVSQSPRYKVTKRGQDVALRCDPISGHVSLYWYRQALGQGPEFLTYFNYEAQQDKSGLPNDRFSAERPEGSISTLTIQRTEQRDSAMYRCASSLLDPDTPYFGPGTRLTVL.

The rearrangement joins TRBV7-2 to TRBJ1-1; D is undetermined. V lost 5 bases and J 3 bases, leaving 13 bases between the germline ends. This CDR3 is built from 14 residues. Germline CDR1 and CDR2: SGHTA and FQGNSA. DNA for the CDR3: TGTGCCAGCAGCGAACAAAGGGTTGACACTGAAGCTTTCTTT. Amino acids: CASSEQRVDTEAFF. Together with reference TRBV7-2 and TRBJ1-1, the CDR3 gives the full variable domain: GAGVSQSPSNKVTEKGKDVELRCDPISGHTALYWYRQSLGQGLEFLIYFQGNSAPDKSGLPSDRFSAERTGGSVSTLTIQRTQQEDSAVYLCASSEQRVDTEAFFGQGTRLTVV.

Points on this clonotype: The germline gene is not matched at one end of the junction; a read error may be the cause. J is TRBJ1-1 and V is TRBV7-9, with TRBD1 identical over 7 bases. CDR3 length: 15 amino acids. CDR1 is SEHNR and CDR2 is FQNEAQ in the germline V gene (reference sequence). CDR3 residues: CASSFHLTGNSEAFF. The DNA of the CDR3 is TGTGCCAGCAGCTTTCATCTGACAGGGAACAGTGAAGCTTTCTTT.

Note on this clonotype: This could be a read error, since a much larger clone is one nucleotide away. The chain employs TRBV5-1 and TRBJ2-5; 9 nucleotides align to TRBD1. Germline CDR1 is SGHRS and CDR2 is YFSETQ. The CDR3 is 15 residues long. Here the CDR3 reads CASSPQTGGQGTLYF. The CDR3 DNA is TGCGCCAGCAGCCCACAGACAGGGGGGCAGGGGACCCTGTACTTC.

This clonotype was found once. It may be a read error: a sequence one base away is much more abundant. No DNA is shown, since the ends of the CDR3 on it are uncertain; the CDR3 is the one TCRdb lists. This chain joins TRBV9 and TRBJ1-2; TRBD1 is the table's D call and was not checked against the DNA. Germline CDR1 reads SGDLS; CDR2 reads YYNGEE. The CDR3 comprises 15 residues, both ends counted. This chain's CDR3 is CASGVAGDIQYFDTF.